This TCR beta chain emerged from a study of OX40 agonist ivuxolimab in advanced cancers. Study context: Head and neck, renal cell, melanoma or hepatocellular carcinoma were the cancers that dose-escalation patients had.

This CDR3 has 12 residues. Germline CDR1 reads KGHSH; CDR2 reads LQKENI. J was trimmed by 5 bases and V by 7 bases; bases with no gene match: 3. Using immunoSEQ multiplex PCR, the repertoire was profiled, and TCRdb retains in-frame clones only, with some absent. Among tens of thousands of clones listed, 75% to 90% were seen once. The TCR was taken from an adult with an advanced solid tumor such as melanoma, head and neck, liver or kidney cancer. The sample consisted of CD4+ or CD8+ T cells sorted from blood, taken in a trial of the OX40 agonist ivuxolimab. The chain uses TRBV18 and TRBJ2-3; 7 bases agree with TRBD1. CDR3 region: CASYSGGDTQYF. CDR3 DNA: TGTGCCAGCTATTCAGGGGGAGATACGCAGTATTTT.